The 9 T cell receptor beta chains below all came from one sample that was sequenced in a study of human T cells and chemical hapten exposure. Time point described: patch test 2, 6 weeks after DPC sensitization. Treatment specified: therapeutic diphenylcyclopropenone sensitization with weekly scalp DPC. A single record per CDR3 protein comes from TCRdb applying MiXCR to the RACE reads. The repertoire has 100,000 or so distinct CDR3 sequences, approximately 8.6% of them found once; the top ten carry 2% to 2.5%. The sequencing used whole blood, collected in connection with sensitization to the hapten diphenylcyclopropenone (DPC). The source of these receptors is a woman aged 40 to 50 with alopecia areata. Some clones in this sample may be carry-over from other donors' samples.

V usage is TRBV7-9 and J usage is TRBJ2-1; D could derive from TRBD1 or TRBD2 (6 bases each). The CDR3 loop spans 15 amino acids. The germline V and J ends were trimmed by 1 base and 8 bases, with 15 bases remaining between them. CDR1 SEHNR and CDR2 FQNEAQ come from the germline V gene (reference sequence). The CDR3 coding sequence is TGTGCCAGCAGCTTAGGCGGGGCAGGGGTATATGAGCAGTTCTTC. Its translation: CASSLGGAGVYEQFF.

The gene calls are TRBV6-5 and TRBJ1-1; no firm D call. V dropped 3 bases and J dropped 3 bases, with 8 bases sitting between them. The length of the CDR3 is 13 residues. The V gene's germline CDR1 is MNHEY and CDR2 SVGAGI. The CDR3 is CASSYQEYTEAFF. The CDR3 DNA reads TGTGCCAGCAGTTATCAGGAGTACACTGAAGCTTTCTTT.

This clonotype came up many times. The chain combines TRBV28 with TRBJ2-7, with D uncertain. The length of the CDR3 is 13 residues. Trimming stripped 6 bases from V and 2 bases from J, with 11 bases between. Germline V gene data show CDR1 as MDHEN and CDR2 as SYDVKM. The CDR3 is CASRPRQTYEQYF. The DNA of the CDR3 is TGTGCCAGCAGGCCCCGGCAGACCTACGAGCAGTACTTC.

The genes are TRBV28 and TRBJ2-7; TRBD1 is a possible D gene (5 bases). Germline V gives CDR1 MDHEN, CDR2 SYDVKM. V was trimmed by 7 bases and J by 4 bases, leaving 8 bases between them. CDR3 length: 11 residues. In DNA form, the CDR3 reads TGTGCCAGCAAGACAGCTTACGAGCAGTACTTC. Residues: CASKTAYEQYF.

The J gene is TRBJ2-2, the V gene TRBV7-9, with TRBD1 as a possible D gene (6 bases). The V gene lost 4 bases and the J gene lost 2 bases, with 8 bases spanning the gap. The CDR3 spans 14 residues. Looked up from germline, CDR1 is SEHNR and CDR2 is FQNEAQ (reference sequence). The CDR3 bases are TGTGCCAGCAGCTCGACAGGAAACACCGGGGAGCTGTTTTTT. Translation gives CASSSTGNTGELFF. Supplemented by reference TRBV7-9 and TRBJ2-2, the full variable domain reads DTGVSQNPRHKITKRGQNVTFRCDPISEHNRLYWYRQTLGQGPEFLTYFQNEAQLEKSRLLSDRFSAERPKGSFSTLEIQRTEQGDSAMYLCASSSTGNTGELFFGEGSRLTVL.

The table lists this clonotype with many counts. The chain is built from TRBV11-2 and TRBJ2-7, with 10 bases matching TRBD2. Trimming took 5 bases from V and 4 from J; bases not matched to a gene: 11. The CDR3 contains 16 residues. Per the germline V gene, CDR1 is SGHAT and CDR2 is FQNNGV. Here the CDR3 DNA reads TGTGCCAGCAGCCCAGCGGGGGGGACAGTCCCATACGAGCAGTACTTC. It specifies CASSPAGGTVPYEQYF.

The J gene is TRBJ1-4, the V gene TRBV7-9; 11 bases are a match to TRBD1. Looked up from germline, CDR1 is SEHNR and CDR2 is FQNEAQ (reference sequence). After removal of 5 bases from V and 10 bases from J, the junction contained 12 bases not matched to a gene. CDR3 length: 16 residues. The CDR3 DNA follows: TGTGCCAGCAGCCGGACAGGGGGCGGCGGTGTTCGAAAACTGTTTTTT. It codes for CASSRTGGGGVRKLFF.

This clonotype came up many times. The chain combines TRBV4-3 with TRBJ1-2; 7 bases agree with TRBD1. The CDR3 has 17 residues. The junction had 8 bases not matched to a gene; V was cut back by 1 base and J by 0 bases. Germline V gene lookup returns CDR1 LGHNA and CDR2 YSLEER. In DNA, the CDR3 is TGCGCCAGCAGCCAAGCACTTTATGGGACAGCTAACTATGGCTACACCTTC. It codes for CASSQALYGTANYGYTF.

The genes are TRBV10-1 and TRBJ2-7; no definite D call. V shed 8 bases and J shed 2 bases, with 10 bases lying between them. CDR3 size: 12 residues. Germline V gene sequence: CDR1 WNHNN, CDR2 SYGVQD (reference sequence). The CDR3 reads CASSSLAYEQYF. CDR3 DNA sequence: TGCGCCAGCTCATCCCTAGCCTACGAGCAGTACTTC.